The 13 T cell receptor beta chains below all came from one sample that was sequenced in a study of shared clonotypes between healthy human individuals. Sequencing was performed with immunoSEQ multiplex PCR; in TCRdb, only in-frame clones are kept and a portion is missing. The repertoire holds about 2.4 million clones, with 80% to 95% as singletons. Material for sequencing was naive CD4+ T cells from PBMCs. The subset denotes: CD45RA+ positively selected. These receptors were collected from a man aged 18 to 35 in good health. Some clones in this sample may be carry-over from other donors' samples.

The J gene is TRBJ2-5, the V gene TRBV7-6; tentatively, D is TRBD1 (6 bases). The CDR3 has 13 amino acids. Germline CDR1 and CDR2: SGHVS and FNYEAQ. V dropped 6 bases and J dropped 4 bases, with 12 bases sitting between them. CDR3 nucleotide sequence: TGTGCCAGCAGTCAACAGGGCCGAGAGACCCAGTACTTC. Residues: CASSQQGRETQYF.

In nucleotides, the CDR3 is TGCGCCAGCAGCCAAGATTGGACTAGCGGGGAGACCCAGTACTTC. Protein: CASSQDWTSGETQYF. The chain joins TRBV4-3 to TRBJ2-5; 11 bases are shared with TRBD2. This CDR3 is built from 15 residues. CDR1 and CDR2 (germline): LGHNA, YSLEER. The V and J ends lost 0 bases and 5 bases, in that order; junction bases with no gene match: 2.

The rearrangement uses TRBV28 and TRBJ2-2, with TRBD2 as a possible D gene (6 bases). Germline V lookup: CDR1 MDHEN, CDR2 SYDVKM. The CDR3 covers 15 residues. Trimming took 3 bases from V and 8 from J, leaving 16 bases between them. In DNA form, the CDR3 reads TGTGCCAGCAGTTTTGCGGGACGGGCATCGGGGGAGCTGTTTTTT. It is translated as CASSFAGRASGELFF.

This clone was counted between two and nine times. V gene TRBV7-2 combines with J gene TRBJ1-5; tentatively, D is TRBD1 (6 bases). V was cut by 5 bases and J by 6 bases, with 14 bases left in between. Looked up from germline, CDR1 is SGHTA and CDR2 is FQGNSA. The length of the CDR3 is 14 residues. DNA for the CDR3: TGTGCCAGCAGCCCGGCCGGGGGCCGTCAGCCCCAGCATTTT. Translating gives CASSPAGGRQPQHF.

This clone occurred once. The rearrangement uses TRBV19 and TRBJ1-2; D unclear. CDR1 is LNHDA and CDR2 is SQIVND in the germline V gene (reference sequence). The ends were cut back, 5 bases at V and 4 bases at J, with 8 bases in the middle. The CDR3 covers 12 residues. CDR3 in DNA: TGTGCCAGTAGTGGAAGTCCCTATGGCTACACCTTC. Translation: CASSGSPYGYTF.

DNA of the CDR3: TGCACCAGCAGCCAAGCCGGGAGTCACTACAATGAGCAGTTCTTC. It specifies CTSSQAGSHYNEQFF. The V gene is TRBV1, the J gene TRBJ2-1; the listed D gene, TRBD2, was not tested against the DNA. TRBV1 constitutes a pseudogene. CDR3 length: 15 residues.

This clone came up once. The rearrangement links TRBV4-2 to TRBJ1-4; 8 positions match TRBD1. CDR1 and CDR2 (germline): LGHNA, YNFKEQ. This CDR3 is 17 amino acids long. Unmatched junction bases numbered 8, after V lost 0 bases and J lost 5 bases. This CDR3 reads CASSQDLTGAGNEKLFF. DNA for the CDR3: TGTGCCAGCAGCCAAGATCTGACAGGGGCAGGGAATGAAAAACTGTTTTTT.

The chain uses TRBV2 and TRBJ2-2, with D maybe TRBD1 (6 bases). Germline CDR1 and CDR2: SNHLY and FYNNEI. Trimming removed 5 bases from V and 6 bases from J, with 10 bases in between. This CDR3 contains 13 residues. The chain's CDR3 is CASSSQGPGELFF. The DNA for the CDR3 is TGTGCCAGCAGTTCACAGGGTCCCGGGGAGCTGTTTTTT.

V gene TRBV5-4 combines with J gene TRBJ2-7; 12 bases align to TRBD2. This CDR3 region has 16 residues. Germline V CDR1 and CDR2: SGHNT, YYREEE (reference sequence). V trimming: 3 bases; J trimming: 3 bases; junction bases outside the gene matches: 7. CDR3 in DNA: TGTGCCAGCAGCTCAGTGACTAGCGGGAGATACTACGAGCAGTACTTC. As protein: CASSSVTSGRYYEQYF.

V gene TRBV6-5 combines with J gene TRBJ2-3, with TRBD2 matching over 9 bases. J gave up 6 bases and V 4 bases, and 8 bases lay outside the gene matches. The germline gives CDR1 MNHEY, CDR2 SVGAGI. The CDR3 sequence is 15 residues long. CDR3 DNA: TGTGCCAGCAGTTCTACAGCGGGAGGTTCGGATACGCAGTATTTT. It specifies CASSSTAGGSDTQYF.

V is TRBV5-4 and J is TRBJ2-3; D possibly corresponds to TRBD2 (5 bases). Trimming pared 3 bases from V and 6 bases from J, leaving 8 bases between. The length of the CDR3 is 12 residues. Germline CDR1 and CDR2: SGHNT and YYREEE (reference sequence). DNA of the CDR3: TGTGCCAGCAGCTCGCCTAGCGATACGCAGTATTTT. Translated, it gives CASSSPSDTQYF.

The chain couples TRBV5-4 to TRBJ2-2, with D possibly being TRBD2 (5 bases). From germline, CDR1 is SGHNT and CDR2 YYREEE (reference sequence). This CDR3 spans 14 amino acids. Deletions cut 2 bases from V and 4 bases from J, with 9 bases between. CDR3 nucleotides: TGTGCCAGCAGCTTCGCCGCGGGCACCGGGGAGCTGTTTTTT. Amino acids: CASSFAAGTGELFF.

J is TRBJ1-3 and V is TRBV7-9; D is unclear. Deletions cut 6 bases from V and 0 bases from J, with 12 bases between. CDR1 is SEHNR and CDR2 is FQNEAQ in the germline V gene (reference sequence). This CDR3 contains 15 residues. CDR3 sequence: CASRDPGRSGNTIYF. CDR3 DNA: TGTGCCAGCAGGGACCCGGGCCGCTCTGGAAACACCATATATTTT.